The sequence of this T cell receptor (beta chain) was determined in a study of T cell repertoires in cytomegalovirus infection (dated by TCRdb to between 2018 and 2021). Context from the whole study: The HLA type of each donor mattered for the analysis, because public TCR beta signatures pointed to carriage of CMV infection along with the matching HLA type.

A note on this clonotype: Its antigen specificity is not known. There are no base qualities to consult, and no much larger clone falls within one base.

The sample was run on an Illumina HiSeq 1500. The raw public reads went through TCRdb reprocessing: fastp at Q25, MiXCR clone calling, in-frame beta chains kept. Identical CDR3 protein sequences are pooled into one entry, listed with their most common genes and DNA. The sample table contains hundreds of thousands of distinct CDR3 sequences; only one count was recorded for approximately 10% of them. The biggest ten clones account for 9.5% to 13% of the sample. The study at large found these results: The ex vivo response was dominated by HLA-C-restricted CMV-specific TCR beta clonotypes, which also provided the single most frequent clonotype in two of eight donors. In both this cohort and an independent roughly 350-donor cohort, the cumulative frequency of public TCR beta family members distinguished carriers of CMV infection plus the relevant HLA type.

Trimming at the junction amounts to 3 bases on V and 4 bases on J, and the germline ends lie 19 bases apart. There are 17 amino acids in the CDR3, from cysteine to phenylalanine inclusive. Left in the record is the CDR3 DNA by itself, 51 bases read in frame from the first base. In the germline V gene (reference sequence), CDR1 corresponds to MNHNY and CDR2 to SVGAGI. The receptor chain draws on TRBV6-6 and TRBJ2-1, with TRBD2 as a weak D call on 6 bases. The sequence came from a human donor in good health (CMV status not recorded). Some clones in this sample may be carry-over from other donors' samples. Source material: PBMCs. CDR3 loop: CASSYSAGKGPYNEQFF. The sequenced DNA: TGTGCCAGCAGTTATTCTGCGGGGAAAGGTCCTTACAATGAGCAGTTCTTC.